This TCR beta chain was retrieved from a study of cytomegalovirus exposure and HLA in healthy donors. Turning to the study itself: Most donors, 70% to 85% of 398 genotyped, fell in the Caucasian-associated ancestry cluster. Points from the study as a whole: DRB1 showed the most TCR associations and HLA-C the fewest in a later analysis, as rates varied by HLA locus. In terms of immune exposure information, only CMV serostatus was available. Later analysis associated a missense DCLRE1C variant with TCR beta V- and J-gene trimming.

Trimming removed 0 bases from V and 1 base from J; junction bases left unmatched: 0. The germline CDR1 and CDR2 sequences are KGHSH and LQKENI. This CDR3 contains 18 residues. As regards this clone: Its target is not known.

Vbeta (60) and Jbeta (13) primers were used in the PCR. TCRdb's copy holds only in-frame clones and misses some; the assay was immunoSEQ multiplex PCR. This table has some 120,000 clones, about 80% appearing once. Sequenced sample: PBMCs. The clonotype was recovered from a man younger than 45 in good health and CMV-seropositive. This chain uses TRBV18 with TRBJ2-2; 15 positions match TRBD2. The CDR3 DNA follows: TGTGCCAGCTCACCACCGGGACTAGCGGGAGGGAACACCGGGGAGCTGTTTTTT. It codes for CASSPPGLAGGNTGELFF.